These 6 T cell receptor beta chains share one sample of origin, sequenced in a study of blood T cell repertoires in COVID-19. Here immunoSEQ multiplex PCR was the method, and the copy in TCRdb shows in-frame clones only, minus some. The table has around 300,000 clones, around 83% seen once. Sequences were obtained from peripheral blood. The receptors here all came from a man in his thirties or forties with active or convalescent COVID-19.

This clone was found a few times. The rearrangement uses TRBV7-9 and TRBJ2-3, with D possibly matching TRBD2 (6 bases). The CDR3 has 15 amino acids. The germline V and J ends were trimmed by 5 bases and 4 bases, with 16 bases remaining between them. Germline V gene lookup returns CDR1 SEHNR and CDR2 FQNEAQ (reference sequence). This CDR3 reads CASSPGLPVSDTQYF. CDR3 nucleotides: TGTGCCAGCAGCCCGGGACTTCCAGTTTCAGATACGCAGTATTTT.

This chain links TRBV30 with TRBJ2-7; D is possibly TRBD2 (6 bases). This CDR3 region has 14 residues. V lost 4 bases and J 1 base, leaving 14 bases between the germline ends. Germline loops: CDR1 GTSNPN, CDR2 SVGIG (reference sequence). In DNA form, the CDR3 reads TGTGCCTGGACCGGGGGTCCCACTTCCTACGAGCAGTACTTC. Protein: CAWTGGPTSYEQYF. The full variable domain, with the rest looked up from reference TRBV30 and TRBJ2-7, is SQTIHQWPATLVQPVGSPLSLECTVEGTSNPNLYWYRQAAGRGLQLLFYSVGIGQISSEVPQNLSASRPQDRQFILSSKKLLLSDSGFYLCAWTGGPTSYEQYFGPGTRLTVT.

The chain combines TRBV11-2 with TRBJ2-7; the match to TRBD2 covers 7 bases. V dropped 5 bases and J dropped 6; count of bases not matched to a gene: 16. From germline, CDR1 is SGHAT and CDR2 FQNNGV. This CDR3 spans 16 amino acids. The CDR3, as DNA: TGTGCCAGCAGCCCTCGGGCTAGCGGACTAACGGGCGAGCAGTACTTC. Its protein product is CASSPRASGLTGEQYF.

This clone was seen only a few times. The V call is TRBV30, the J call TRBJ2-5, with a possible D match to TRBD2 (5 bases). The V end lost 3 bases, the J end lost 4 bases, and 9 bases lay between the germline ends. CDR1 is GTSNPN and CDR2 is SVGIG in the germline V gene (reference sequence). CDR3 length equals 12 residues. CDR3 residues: CAWSGVGETQYF. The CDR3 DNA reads TGTGCCTGGAGCGGGGTGGGAGAGACCCAGTACTTC.

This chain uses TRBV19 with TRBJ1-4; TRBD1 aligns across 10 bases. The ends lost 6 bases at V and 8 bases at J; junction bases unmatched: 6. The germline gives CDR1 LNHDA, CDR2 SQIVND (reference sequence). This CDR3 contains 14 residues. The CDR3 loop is CASSQDRGKEKLFF. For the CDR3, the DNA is TGTGCCAGTAGCCAGGACAGGGGGAAGGAAAAACTGTTTTTT.

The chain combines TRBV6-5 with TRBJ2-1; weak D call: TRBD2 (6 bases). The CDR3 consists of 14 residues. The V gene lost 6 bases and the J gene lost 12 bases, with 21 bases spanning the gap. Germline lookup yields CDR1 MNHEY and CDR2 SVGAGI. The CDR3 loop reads CASSDLLAAGWQFF. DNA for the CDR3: TGTGCCAGCAGCGATTTACTAGCTGCCGGGTGGCAGTTCTTC.